Following are 19 T cell receptor beta chains from one sample sequenced in a study of shared T cell receptors in the human thymus. TCRdb's copy holds only in-frame clones and misses some; the assay was immunoSEQ multiplex PCR. The sample carries roughly 500,000 clones, approximately 80% recorded once. The same data also went into a second study, on human thymus T cells.

Sequences were obtained from thymocytes. Receptors originate from a boy under three years old with a congenital heart defect.

This clone was observed a single time. The chain uses TRBV5-6 and TRBJ2-3; TRBD1 matches at 8 bases. The trim removed 4 bases at V and 2 bases at J, leaving 6 bases unmatched. From germline, CDR1 is SGHDT and CDR2 YYEEEE. This CDR3 has 15 amino acids. CDR3 nucleotides: TGTGCCAGCAGCACCCAGGGGGCAGTCACAGATACGCAGTATTTT. It yields the protein CASSTQGAVTDTQYF. The variable domain in full, completed from reference TRBV5-6 and TRBJ2-3, reads DAGVTQSPTHLIKTRGQQVTLRCSPKSGHDTVSWYQQALGQGPQFIFQYYEEEERQRGNFPDRFSGHQFPNYSSELNVNALLLGDSALYLCASSTQGAVTDTQYFGPGTRLTVL.

The sample holds a few counts of this clone. V is TRBV20-1 and J is TRBJ1-2; D gene unclear. Trimming removed 1 base from V and 10 bases from J, with 10 bases in between. This CDR3 has 11 residues. Germline CDR1 and CDR2: DFQATT and SNEGSKA (reference sequence). The CDR3 sequence: CSARVQKDYTF. Written as DNA, the CDR3 is TGCAGTGCTAGAGTACAGAAGGACTACACCTTC.

V usage is TRBV4-2 and J usage is TRBJ2-2; D is unclear. Deletions cut 4 bases from V and 1 base from J, with 4 bases between. The CDR3 is made up of 13 amino acids. Germline V gene lookup returns CDR1 LGHNA and CDR2 YNFKEQ. The CDR3 reads CASSPVNTGELFF. The CDR3 region has the DNA TGTGCCAGCAGCCCCGTGAACACCGGGGAGCTGTTTTTT.

This clone occurred once. The rearrangement links TRBV7-2 to TRBJ2-1; TRBD2 matches at 10 bases. Trimming removed 5 bases from V and 0 bases from J; junction bases left unmatched: 13. CDR3 size: 19 residues. Germline V gene data show CDR1 as SGHTA and CDR2 as FQGNSA. In nucleotides, the CDR3 is TGTGCCAGCAGCCTCGGACCTAGCGGGGGTTCTGGCTCCTACAATGAGCAGTTCTTC. Amino acid sequence: CASSLGPSGGSGSYNEQFF.

The V gene is TRBV10-2, the J gene TRBJ2-5, with a possible D match to TRBD2 (5 bases). CDR3 length: 15 residues. V shed 3 bases and J shed 0 bases, with 11 bases lying between them. Germline values: CDR1 WSHSY, CDR2 SAAADI. In DNA, the CDR3 is TGCGCCAGCAGTGAATCGAGGGAGTACCAAGAGACCCAGTACTTC. This sequence encodes CASSESREYQETQYF.

This clone has only a few counts. This chain joins TRBV7-8 and TRBJ2-7; TRBD2 aligns across 7 bases. CDR3 length: 17 residues. Germline loops: CDR1 SGHVS, CDR2 FQNEAQ. V was clipped by 0 bases and J by 1 base; unmatched bases: 9. CDR3 amino acids: CASSLARERDPSYEQYF. The CDR3 DNA reads TGTGCCAGCAGCTTAGCCCGGGAGCGGGACCCGTCCTACGAGCAGTACTTC. Full variable domain (remainder filled in from reference TRBV7-8 and TRBJ2-7): GAGVSQSPRYKVAKRGQDVALRCDPISGHVSLFWYQQALGQGPEFLTYFQNEAQLDKSGLPSDRFFAERPEGSVSTLKIQRTQQEDSAVYLCASSLARERDPSYEQYFGPGTRLTVT.

The chain joins TRBV30 to TRBJ2-3; possible D gene TRBD2, 7 bases. This CDR3 spans 13 amino acids. The V gene's germline CDR1 is GTSNPN and CDR2 SVGIG (reference sequence). CDR3 sequence (DNA): TGTGCTGGAACGGCGGGGGCCACAGATACGCAGTATTTT. This sequence encodes CAGTAGATDTQYF.

The rearrangement uses TRBV30 and TRBJ2-5, with D maybe TRBD1 (6 bases). From germline, CDR1 is GTSNPN and CDR2 SVGIG (reference sequence). The CDR3 consists of 13 residues. V shed 8 bases and J shed 2 bases, with 15 bases lying between them. The CDR3 region has the DNA TGTGCCACCAGGACAGATTCACAAGAGACCCAGTACTTC. It encodes CATRTDSQETQYF.

The J gene is TRBJ2-2, the V gene TRBV9; tentative D call: TRBD2 (7 bases). Trimming stripped 4 bases from V and 11 bases from J, with 21 bases between. The germline V gene encodes CDR1 SGDLS and CDR2 YYNGEE. The CDR3 runs 15 residues. The CDR3 reads CASSPGQRGTVELFF. The CDR3 bases are TGTGCCAGCAGCCCAGGACAGCGGGGTACCGTTGAGCTGTTTTTT. Full variable domain (remainder filled in from reference TRBV9 and TRBJ2-2): DSGVTQTPKHLITATGQRVTLRCSPRSGDLSVYWYQQSLDQGLQFLIQYYNGEERAKGNILERFSAQQFPDLHSELNLSSLELGDSALYFCASSPGQRGTVELFFGEGSRLTVL.

The chain joins TRBV19 to TRBJ2-7, with D perhaps matching TRBD2 (5 bases). Per germline, CDR1 LNHDA and CDR2 SQIVND (reference sequence). Trimming removed 2 bases at V and 2 bases at J, with 10 bases between. CDR3 length: 14 residues. As DNA, the CDR3 is TGTGCCAGTAGTATATCACGGGATGCCTACGAGCAGTACTTC. Translating gives CASSISRDAYEQYF.

The chain carries TRBV19 and TRBJ2-3; TRBD1 matches at 9 bases. After removal of 1 base from V and 4 bases from J, the junction contained 3 bases not matched to a gene. Germline CDR1 LNHDA, CDR2 SQIVND (reference sequence). This CDR3 is built from 15 residues. The CDR3 DNA reads TGTGCCAGTAGTATAGGCGGGACAGGGTCAGATACGCAGTATTTT. This encodes CASSIGGTGSDTQYF.

The V and J genes are TRBV5-1 and TRBJ2-2; D is possibly TRBD2 (5 bases). Deletions cut 6 bases from V and 2 bases from J, with 20 bases between. The CDR3 runs to 17 residues. The germline CDR1 and CDR2 sequences are SGHRS and YFSETQ. The CDR3 nucleotides are TGCGCCAGCACCCACGGGGAAGGGAAGGTAAACACCGGGGAGCTGTTTTTT. This sequence encodes CASTHGEGKVNTGELFF.

This chain uses TRBV9 with TRBJ2-2; weak D call: TRBD2 (8 bases). The CDR3 extends over 17 amino acids. Trimming removed 4 bases at V and 4 bases at J, with 20 bases between. Germline CDR1 reads SGDLS; CDR2 reads YYNGEE. CDR3 sequence (DNA): TGTGCCAGCAGCCTAGGGGGCAGCGGGAGTAGCACCGGGGAGCTGTTTTTT. This gives the protein CASSLGGSGSSTGELFF. Drawing the rest from reference TRBV9 and TRBJ2-2, the complete variable domain is DSGVTQTPKHLITATGQRVTLRCSPRSGDLSVYWYQQSLDQGLQFLIQYYNGEERAKGNILERFSAQQFPDLHSELNLSSLELGDSALYFCASSLGGSGSSTGELFFGEGSRLTVL.

As DNA, the CDR3 is TGTGCCAGCAGCCACATTGCGGGAGCCCCGAATGAGCAGTTCTTC. It translates to CASSHIAGAPNEQFF. The V and J genes are TRBV4-2 and TRBJ2-1; 7 bases are shared with TRBD2. With V trimmed by 3 bases and J by 7 bases, 9 bases remained unmatched. This CDR3 is 15 amino acids long. Germline V gives CDR1 LGHNA, CDR2 YNFKEQ.

J is TRBJ2-6 and V is TRBV5-1; 10 nucleotides match TRBD1. CDR1 is SGHRS and CDR2 is YFSETQ in the germline V gene. The CDR3 totals 18 residues. Trimming took 3 bases from V and 3 from J; bases not matched to a gene: 9. CDR3 protein: CASSWDRGKVGGANVLTF. In DNA, the CDR3 is TGCGCCAGCAGCTGGGACAGGGGAAAAGTTGGTGGGGCCAACGTCCTGACTTTC.

CDR3 in amino acids: CASSYSKTGQQFF. DNA for the CDR3: TGTGCCAGCAGTTATTCCAAGACAGGGCAGCAGTTCTTC. This rearrangement joins TRBV6-5 to TRBJ2-1, with 7 positions matching TRBD1. V shed 3 bases, J shed 11 bases, and the junction held 7 bases outside the gene matches. This CDR3 comprises 13 residues. Germline CDR1 MNHEY, CDR2 SVGAGI.

This chain joins TRBV5-4 and TRBJ1-2; 8 positions agree with TRBD1. Trimming removed 1 base from V and 2 bases from J; junction bases left unmatched: 4. This CDR3 spans 15 amino acids. Germline lookup yields CDR1 SGHNT and CDR2 YYREEE (reference sequence). The CDR3 DNA sequence: TGTGCCAGCAGCTTGATGTCAGGGGGCAACTATGGCTACACCTTC. Its protein product is CASSLMSGGNYGYTF.

CDR3 coding DNA: TGTGCCAGCAGCCCGACATCCCCCGGGGAGCTGTTTTTT. Amino acid sequence: CASSPTSPGELFF. This chain connects TRBV5-4 to TRBJ2-2; D ambiguous. CDR1 SGHNT and CDR2 YYREEE come from the germline V gene (reference sequence). CDR3 length: 13 amino acids. V was trimmed by 4 bases and J by 6 bases, leaving 10 bases between them.

This chain joins TRBV4-1 and TRBJ2-3; TRBD2 agrees at 9 bases. CDR1 is MGHRA and CDR2 is YSYEKL in the germline V gene. The CDR3 runs to 17 residues. V dropped 1 base and J dropped 2; count of bases not matched to a gene: 7. The CDR3 nucleotides are TGCGCCAGCAGCCAAGCGGCGCGGGAGGGATTCACAGATACGCAGTATTTT. Its translation: CASSQAAREGFTDTQYF.